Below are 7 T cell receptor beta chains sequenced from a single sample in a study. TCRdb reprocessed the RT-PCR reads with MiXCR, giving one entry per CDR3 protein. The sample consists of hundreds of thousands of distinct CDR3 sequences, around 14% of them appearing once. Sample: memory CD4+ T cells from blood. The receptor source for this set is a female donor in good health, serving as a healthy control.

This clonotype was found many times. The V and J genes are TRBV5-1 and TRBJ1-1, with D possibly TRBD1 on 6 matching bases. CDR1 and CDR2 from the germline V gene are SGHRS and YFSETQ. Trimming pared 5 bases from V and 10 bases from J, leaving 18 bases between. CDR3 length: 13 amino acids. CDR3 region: CASSREGGSGAFF. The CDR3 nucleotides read TGCGCCAGCAGTCGCGAGGGGGGCTCGGGAGCTTTCTTT.

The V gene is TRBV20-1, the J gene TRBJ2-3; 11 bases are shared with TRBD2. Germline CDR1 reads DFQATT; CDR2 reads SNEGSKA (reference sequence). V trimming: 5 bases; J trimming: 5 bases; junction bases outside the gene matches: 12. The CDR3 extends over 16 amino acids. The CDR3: CSAPLGSGGAGDTQYF. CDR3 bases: TGCAGTGCTCCGTTGGGTAGCGGGGGGGCCGGAGATACGCAGTATTTT.

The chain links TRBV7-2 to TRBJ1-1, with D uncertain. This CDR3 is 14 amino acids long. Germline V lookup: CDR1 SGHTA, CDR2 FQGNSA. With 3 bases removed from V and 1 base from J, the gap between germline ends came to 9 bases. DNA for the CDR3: TGTGCCAGCAGCTTGGAGAGCCAGAACACTGAAGCTTTCTTT. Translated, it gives CASSLESQNTEAFF.

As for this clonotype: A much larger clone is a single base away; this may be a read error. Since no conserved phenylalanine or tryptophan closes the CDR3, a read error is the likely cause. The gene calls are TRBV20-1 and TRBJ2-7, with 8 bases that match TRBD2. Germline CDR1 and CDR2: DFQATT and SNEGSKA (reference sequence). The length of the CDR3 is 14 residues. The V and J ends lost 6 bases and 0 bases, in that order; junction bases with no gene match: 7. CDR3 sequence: CSAYLAGSSYEQYC. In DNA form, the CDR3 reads TGCAGTGCGTATCTAGCGGGCAGCTCCTACGAGCAGTACTGC.

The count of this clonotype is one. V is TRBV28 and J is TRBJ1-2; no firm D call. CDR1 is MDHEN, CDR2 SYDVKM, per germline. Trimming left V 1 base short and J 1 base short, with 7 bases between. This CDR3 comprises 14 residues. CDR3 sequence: CASSLSQVNYGYTF. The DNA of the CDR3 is TGTGCCAGCAGTTTATCCCAGGTTAACTATGGCTACACCTTC.

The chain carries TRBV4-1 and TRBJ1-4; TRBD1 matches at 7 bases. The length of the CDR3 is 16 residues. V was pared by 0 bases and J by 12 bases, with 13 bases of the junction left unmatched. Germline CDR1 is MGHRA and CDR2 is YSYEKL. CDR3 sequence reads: CASSQDPRQGLLELFF. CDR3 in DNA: TGCGCCAGCAGCCAAGATCCGAGACAGGGCCTTCTAGAACTGTTTTTT.

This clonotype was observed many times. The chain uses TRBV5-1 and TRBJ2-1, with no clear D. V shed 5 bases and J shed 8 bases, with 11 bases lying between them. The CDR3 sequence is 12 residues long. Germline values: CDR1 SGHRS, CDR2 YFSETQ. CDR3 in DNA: TGCGCCAGCAGTCCTCCCTCGGATGAGCAGTTCTTC. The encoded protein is CASSPPSDEQFF.